The rows below give T cell receptor beta chains drawn from one sample of a study of CD4 and CD8 cells across lung adenocarcinoma regions. TCRdb passed the PCR reads through MiXCR, listing each CDR3 protein once. This table has just under 2,000 distinct CDR3 sequences, around two thirds appearing once. Sequencing used CD4+ T cells from the margin of a lung tumor. The receptors were sampled from a female donor with lung adenocarcinoma. The CD4 and CD8 labels of this study may be unreliable. CDR3s leave out the opening cysteine and the closing phenylalanine or tryptophan. Fields, in order: CDR3 protein, J gene, V gene.

ASSDPDEDGGPTYNEQF | TRBJ2-1 | TRBV10-1
ASSVLGTPDQY | . | TRBV27
ASSPNRGGEQF | TRBJ2-1 | TRBV6-2/TRBV6-3
ASSSGTGRSNEQF | TRBJ2-1 | TRBV27
ASSDGWGGSTGELF | TRBJ2-2 | TRBV10-2
ASSPSPATIETQY | . | TRBV7-3
ASRASGSSYNEQF | TRBJ2-1 | TRBV6-1
ASSDFFGGGSYNEQF | TRBJ2-1 | TRBV6-1
ASSQGSGFEETQY | TRBJ2-5 | TRBV3-1
ASSELTDYNEQF | TRBJ2-1 | TRBV6-1
ASSYRRTGVPQY | . | TRBV6-5
ASRGVGETQY | . | TRBV25-1
ASSDSGDEQY | TRBJ2-7 | TRBV25-1
ASTLTVSSYNEQF | TRBJ2-1 | TRBV11-1
ASSPGVSTNTQY | TRBJ2-3 | TRBV6-1
ASSSDRGWETQY | TRBJ2-5 | TRBV27
ATRDSSTDTQY | TRBJ2-3 | TRBV10-3
ASSATMGNTGELF | TRBJ2-2 | TRBV11-2
AWSAGHGNTEAF | TRBJ1-1 | TRBV30
ASSEGTGADEQF | . | TRBV6-1
ASSEGARGAGNSPLH | TRBJ1-6 | TRBV6-1
ASRGGPRYGYT | TRBJ1-2 | TRBV6-1
ASSSGTSRYYNEQF | . | TRBV12-3/TRBV12-4
ASSFFRTDSYEQF | TRBJ2-1 | TRBV7-2
ASSFEETQY | TRBJ2-5 | TRBV12-3/TRBV12-4
ASSPLTGYEQY | . | TRBV25-1
ASSFDRRGELF | TRBJ2-2 | TRBV6-5
ASSLGLYNEQF | TRBJ2-1 | TRBV7-6